This T cell receptor (beta chain) was profiled in a study of cytomegalovirus exposure and HLA in healthy donors. Study-wide results and limits: Exclusion applied to some V segments, including TRBV6-2 and TRBV6-3, as they were indistinguishable. The investigators catalogued 150 to 200 TCR beta chains as cytomegalovirus-associated.

Use of 60 Vbeta and 13 Jbeta primers characterized the PCR. The method was immunoSEQ multiplex PCR; TCRdb's version includes in-frame clones alone and lacks a portion of them. The sample has about 270,000 clones, 86% seen once; the top ten hold less than 4%. With regard to this clone: Its target is not known.

The germline CDR1 and CDR2 sequences are SGHTA and FQGNSA. V trimming: 5 bases; J trimming: 6 bases; junction bases outside the gene matches: 11. The CDR3 is 16 residues long. Sequencing input: PBMCs. The TCR sequence derives from a middle-aged man in good health and CMV-seropositive. This chain uses TRBV7-2 with TRBJ2-3, with 10 positions matching TRBD2. CDR3 in amino acids: CASSLGLARSLDTQYF. The CDR3 nucleotides read TGTGCCAGCAGCCTGGGACTAGCGCGATCGTTGGATACGCAGTATTTT.